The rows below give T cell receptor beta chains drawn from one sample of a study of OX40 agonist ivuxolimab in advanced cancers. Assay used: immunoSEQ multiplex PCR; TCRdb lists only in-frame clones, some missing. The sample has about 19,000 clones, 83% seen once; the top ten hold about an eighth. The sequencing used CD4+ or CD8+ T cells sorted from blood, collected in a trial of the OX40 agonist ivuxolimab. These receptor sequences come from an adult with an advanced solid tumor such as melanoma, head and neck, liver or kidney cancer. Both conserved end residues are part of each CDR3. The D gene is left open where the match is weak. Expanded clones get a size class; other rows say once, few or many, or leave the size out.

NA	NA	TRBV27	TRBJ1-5	TGTGCCAGCAGTTTTTCCGACAGCCTTCAGCCCCAGCATTTT	CASSFSDSLQPQHF
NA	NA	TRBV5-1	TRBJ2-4	TGCGCCAGCAGCTTAGGTGGGGACATTCAGTACTTC	CASSLGGDIQYF
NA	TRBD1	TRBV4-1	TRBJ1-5	TGCGCCAGCAGCCAGACAGGGGGCCCGGGGTCTTTTATGCGGCCCCAGCATTTT	CASSQTGGPGSFMRPQHF
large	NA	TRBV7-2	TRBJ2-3	TGTGCCAGCAGCTTAACCGGGAGTTGGGGCACAGATACGCAGTATTTT	CASSLTGSWGTDTQYF
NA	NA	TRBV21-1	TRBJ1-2	TGTGCCAGCAGCACACGGACGGACACGGGCTACACCTTC	CASSTRTDTGYTF
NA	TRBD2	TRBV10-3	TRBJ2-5	TGTGCCATCACCAGACTAGCGGGGGTACAAGAGACCCAGTACTTC	CAITRLAGVQETQYF
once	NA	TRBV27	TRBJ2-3	TGTGCCAGCAGTTTACTTAGAGGGAGTAAGGCAGATACGCAGTATTTT	CASSLLRGSKADTQYF
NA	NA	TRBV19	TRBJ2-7	TGTGCCAGTAGTATGGCTATTCGATACGAGCAGTACTTC	CASSMAIRYEQYF
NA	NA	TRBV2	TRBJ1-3	TGTGCCAGCAGTCCCTATCCCGCGACAGGTACTGGAAACACCATATATTTT	CASSPYPATGTGNTIYF
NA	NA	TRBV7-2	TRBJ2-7	TGTGCCAGCAGCTTATTTGTGGACAGCTCCTACGAGCAGTACTTC	CASSLFVDSSYEQYF
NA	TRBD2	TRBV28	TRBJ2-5	TGTGCCAGCAGTTCGGGACTAGCCGGCTGGGAGGCCCAGTACTTC	CASSSGLAGWEAQYF
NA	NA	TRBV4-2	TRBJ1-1	TGTGCCAGCAGCGCGGCAGGGAGGGGTCTGATGAACACTGAAGCTTTCTTT	CASSAAGRGLMNTEAFF
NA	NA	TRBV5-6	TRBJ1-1	TGTGCCAGCAGCCCTGGGTTGGGGGAATCTGAAGCTTTCTTT	CASSPGLGESEAFF
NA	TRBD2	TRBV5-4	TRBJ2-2	TGTGCCAGCAGCTTAGGCGGACTAGCGGGAGAAACGGACGGGGAGCTGTTTTTT	CASSLGGLAGETDGELFF
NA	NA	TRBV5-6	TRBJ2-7	TGTGCCAGCAGCCCGGTAGATCAAAGCTACGAGCAGTACTTC	CASSPVDQSYEQYF
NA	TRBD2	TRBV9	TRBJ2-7	TGTGCCAGCAGCCCCCGCGGGGGGCGATACGAGCAGTACTTC	CASSPRGGRYEQYF
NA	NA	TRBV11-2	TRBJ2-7	TGTGCCAGCAGCTTAGATCTCGGCAGGGACGGGCAGTACTTC	CASSLDLGRDGQYF
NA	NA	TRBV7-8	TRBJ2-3	TGTGCCAGCAGCTTAAGCGTCCCAGGGCGCACAGATACGCAGTATTTT	CASSLSVPGRTDTQYF
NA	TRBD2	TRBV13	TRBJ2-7	TGTGCCAGCAGCCCTGGGGGGGAGAGCTACGAGCAGTACTTC	CASSPGGESYEQYF
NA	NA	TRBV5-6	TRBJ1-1	TGTGCCAGCAGCTTGACCAAGAACACTGAAGCTTTCTTT	CASSLTKNTEAFF
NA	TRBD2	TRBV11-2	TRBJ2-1	TGTGCCAGCAGTTCAGCGGGAAGCCGGAAGGAGCAGTTCTTC	CASSSAGSRKEQFF
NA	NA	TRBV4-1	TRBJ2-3	TGCGCCAGCAGCCAAGACTTAGGGACCAGCACAGATACGCAGTATTTT	CASSQDLGTSTDTQYF
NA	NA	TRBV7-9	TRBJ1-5	TGTGCCAGCAGCTTATGGGGGGAGAGCAATCAGCCCCAGCATTTT	CASSLWGESNQPQHF
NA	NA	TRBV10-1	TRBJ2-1	TGCGCCAGCAGTGAGTCGAAGAATCACAATGAGCAGTTCTTC	CASSESKNHNEQFF
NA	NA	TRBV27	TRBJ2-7	TGTGCCAGCAGCCCCCGGGACGTCAACGAGCAGTACTTC	CASSPRDVNEQYF
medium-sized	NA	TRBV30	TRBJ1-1	TGTGCCTGGGGACTGGCCATGCAGAACACTGAAGCTTTCTTT	CAWGLAMQNTEAFF
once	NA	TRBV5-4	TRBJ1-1	TGTGCCAGCAGCTTGGAAGGGGGAGTAACTGAAGCTTTCTTT	CASSLEGGVTEAFF
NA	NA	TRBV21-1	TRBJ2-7	TGTGCCAGCAGCAAAGATGATGCGGGAGGGCCGCTCTCTTACGAGCAGTACTTC	CASSKDDAGGPLSYEQYF
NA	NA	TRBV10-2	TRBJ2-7	TGCGCCAGCAGTGAGTCGTGGGGGGCGCCCCACGAGCAGTACTTC	CASSESWGAPHEQYF
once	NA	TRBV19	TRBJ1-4	TGTGCCAGTAGCCCAGGGTCGGCGAATGAAAAACTGTTTTTT	CASSPGSANEKLFF
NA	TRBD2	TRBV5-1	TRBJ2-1	TGCGCCAGCAGCTCCGGGACTAGCGGTTACAATGAGCAGTTCTTC	CASSSGTSGYNEQFF
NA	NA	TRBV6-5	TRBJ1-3	TGTGCCAGCAGTTACGGGGGGGCTGGAAACACCATATATTTT	CASSYGGAGNTIYF
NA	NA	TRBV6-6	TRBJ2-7	TGTGCCAGCAGTTCGCACCCCTACGAGCAGTACTTC	CASSSHPYEQYF
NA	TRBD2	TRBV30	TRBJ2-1	TGTGCCTGGAGCGCGACTAGCGTAAATGAGCAGTTCTTC	CAWSATSVNEQFF
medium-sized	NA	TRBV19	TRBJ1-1	TGTGCCAGTAGTATACGACGGGGCGGCCCTGAAGCTTTCTTT	CASSIRRGGPEAFF